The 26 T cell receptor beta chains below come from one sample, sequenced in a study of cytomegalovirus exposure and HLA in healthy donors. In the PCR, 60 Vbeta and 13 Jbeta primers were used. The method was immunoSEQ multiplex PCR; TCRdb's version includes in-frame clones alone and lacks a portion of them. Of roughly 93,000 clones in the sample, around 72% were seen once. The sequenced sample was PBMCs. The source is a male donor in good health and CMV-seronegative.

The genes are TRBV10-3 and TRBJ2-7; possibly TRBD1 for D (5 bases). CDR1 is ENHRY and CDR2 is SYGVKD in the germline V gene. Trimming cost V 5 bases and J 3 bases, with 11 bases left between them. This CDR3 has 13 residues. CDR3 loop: CAISLSDNYEQYF. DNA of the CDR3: TGTGCCATCAGTCTTTCGGACAACTACGAGCAGTACTTC.

The CDR3 sequence is CASSPTGTGWSEQYF. The DNA for the CDR3 is TGTGCCAGCAGTCCTACCGGGACAGGGTGGTCCGAGCAGTACTTC. The rearrangement links TRBV28 to TRBJ2-7; 9 bases line up with TRBD1. The junction had 11 bases not matched to a gene; V was cut back by 5 bases and J by 6 bases. The CDR3 loop spans 15 amino acids. Germline V lookup: CDR1 MDHEN, CDR2 SYDVKM.

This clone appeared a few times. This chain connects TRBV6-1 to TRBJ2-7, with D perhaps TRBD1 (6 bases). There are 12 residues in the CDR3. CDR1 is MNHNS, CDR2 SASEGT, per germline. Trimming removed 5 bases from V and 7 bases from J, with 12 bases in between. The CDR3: CASSLHREEQYF. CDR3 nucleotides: TGTGCCAGCAGTCTACACAGGGAAGAGCAGTACTTC.

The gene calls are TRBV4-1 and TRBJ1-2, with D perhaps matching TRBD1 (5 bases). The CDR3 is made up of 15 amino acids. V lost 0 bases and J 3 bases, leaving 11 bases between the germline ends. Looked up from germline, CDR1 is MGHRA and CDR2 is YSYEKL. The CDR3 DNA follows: TGCGCCAGCAGCCAAGAAACAGGCGTATACTATGGCTACACCTTC. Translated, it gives CASSQETGVYYGYTF.

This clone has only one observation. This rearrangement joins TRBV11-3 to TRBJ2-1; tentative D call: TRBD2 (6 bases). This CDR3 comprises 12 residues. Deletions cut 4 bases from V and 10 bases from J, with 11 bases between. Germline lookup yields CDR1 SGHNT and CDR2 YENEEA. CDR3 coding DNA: TGTGCCAGCAGCTCCATAGCGGACGAGCAGTTCTTC. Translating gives CASSSIADEQFF. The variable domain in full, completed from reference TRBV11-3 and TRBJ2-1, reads EAGVVQSPRYKIIEKKQPVAFWCNPISGHNTLYWYLQNLGQGPELLIRYENEEAVDDSQLPKDRFSAERLKGVDSTLKIQPAELGDSAVYLCASSSIADEQFFGPGTRLTVL.

CDR3 nucleotides: TGTGCCTGGGGCCGGGACAGGGGGGCCTACGAGCAGTACTTC. Its protein is CAWGRDRGAYEQYF. The V gene is TRBV30, the J gene TRBJ2-7; 11 bases match TRBD1. V lost 5 bases to trimming and J lost 2 bases; unmatched junction nucleotides: 5. This CDR3 is 14 amino acids long. Per germline, CDR1 GTSNPN and CDR2 SVGIG (reference sequence).

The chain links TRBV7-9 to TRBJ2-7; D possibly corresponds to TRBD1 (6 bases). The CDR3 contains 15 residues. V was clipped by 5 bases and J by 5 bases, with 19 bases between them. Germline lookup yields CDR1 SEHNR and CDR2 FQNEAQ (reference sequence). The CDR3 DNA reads TGTGCCAGCAGCCTCGGGGCCTCCCCAGGGGACGAGCAGTACTTC. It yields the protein CASSLGASPGDEQYF.

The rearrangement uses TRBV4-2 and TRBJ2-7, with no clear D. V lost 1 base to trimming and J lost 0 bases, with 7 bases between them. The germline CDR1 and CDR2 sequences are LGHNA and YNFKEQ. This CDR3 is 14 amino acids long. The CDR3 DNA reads TGTGCCAGCAGCCAAGCCGCGGACTCCTACGAGCAGTACTTC. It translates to CASSQAADSYEQYF.

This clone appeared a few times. The CDR3 DNA sequence: TGCGCCAGCAGCCAAGTGCTGGGGGCTGTAAATTCACCCCTCCACTTT. Translation gives CASSQVLGAVNSPLHF. The chain joins TRBV4-1 to TRBJ1-6, with D perhaps TRBD1 (6 bases). The V end was cut by 1 base, the J end by 7 bases, with 14 bases between. The CDR3 loop spans 16 amino acids. CDR1 MGHRA and CDR2 YSYEKL come from the germline V gene.

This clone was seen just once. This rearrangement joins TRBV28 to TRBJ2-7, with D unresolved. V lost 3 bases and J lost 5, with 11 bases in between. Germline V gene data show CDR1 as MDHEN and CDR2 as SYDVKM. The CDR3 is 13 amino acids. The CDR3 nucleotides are TGTGCCAGCAGTTTCAGTGATATGAACGAGCAGTACTTC. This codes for CASSFSDMNEQYF.

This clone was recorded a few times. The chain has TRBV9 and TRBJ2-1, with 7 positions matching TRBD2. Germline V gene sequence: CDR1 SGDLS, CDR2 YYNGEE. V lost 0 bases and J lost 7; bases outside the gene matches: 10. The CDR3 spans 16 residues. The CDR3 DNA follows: TGTGCCAGCAGCGTAGCTCTCCAGGACGGGGGGAATGAGCAGTTCTTC. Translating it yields CASSVALQDGGNEQFF.

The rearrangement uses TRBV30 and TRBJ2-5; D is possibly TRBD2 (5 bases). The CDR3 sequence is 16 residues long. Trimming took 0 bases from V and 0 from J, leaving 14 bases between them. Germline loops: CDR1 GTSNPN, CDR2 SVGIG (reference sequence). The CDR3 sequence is CAWSVLRAADQETQYF. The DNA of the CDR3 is TGTGCCTGGAGTGTTCTACGGGCAGCGGACCAAGAGACCCAGTACTTC.

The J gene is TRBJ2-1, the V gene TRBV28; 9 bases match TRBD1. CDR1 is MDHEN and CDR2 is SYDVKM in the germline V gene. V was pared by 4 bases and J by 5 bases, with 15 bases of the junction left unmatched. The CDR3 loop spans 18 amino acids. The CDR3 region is CASSSGTGILATDNEQFF. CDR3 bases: TGTGCCAGCAGTTCCGGGACAGGGATTTTGGCGACGGACAATGAGCAGTTCTTC.

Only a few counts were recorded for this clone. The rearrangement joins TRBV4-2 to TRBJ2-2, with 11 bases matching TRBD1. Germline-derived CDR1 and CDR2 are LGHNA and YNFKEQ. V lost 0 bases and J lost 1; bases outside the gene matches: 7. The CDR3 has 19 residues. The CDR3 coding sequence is TGTGCCAGCAGCCAAGATCGGACAGGGGGCGCCGGGAACACCGGGGAGCTGTTTTTT. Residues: CASSQDRTGGAGNTGELFF.

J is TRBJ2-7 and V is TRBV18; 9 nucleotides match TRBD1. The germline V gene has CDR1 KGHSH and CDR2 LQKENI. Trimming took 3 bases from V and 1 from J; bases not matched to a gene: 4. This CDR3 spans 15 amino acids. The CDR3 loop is CASSPVGQGSYEQYF. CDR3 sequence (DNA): TGTGCCAGCTCACCGGTAGGACAGGGGTCCTACGAGCAGTACTTC.

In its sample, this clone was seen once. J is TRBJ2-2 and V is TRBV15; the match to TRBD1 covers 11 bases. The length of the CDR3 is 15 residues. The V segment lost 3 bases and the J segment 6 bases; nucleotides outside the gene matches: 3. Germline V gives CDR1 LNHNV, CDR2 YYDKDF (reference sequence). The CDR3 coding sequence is TGTGCCACCAGCAGGGACAGGGGGCGCGCCGGGGAGCTGTTTTTT. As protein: CATSRDRGRAGELFF.

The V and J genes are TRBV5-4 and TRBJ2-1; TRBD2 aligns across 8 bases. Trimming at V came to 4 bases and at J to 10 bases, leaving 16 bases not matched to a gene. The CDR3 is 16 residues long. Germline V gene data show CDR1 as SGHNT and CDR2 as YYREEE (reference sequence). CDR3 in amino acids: CASSTEAGVTAREQFF. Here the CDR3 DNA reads TGTGCCAGCAGCACTGAAGCGGGAGTCACCGCTCGAGAGCAGTTCTTC.

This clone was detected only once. CDR3 bases: TGTGCCAGCAGGTACTCGGGAGGTGGAAACACCATATATTTT. This translates into CASRYSGGGNTIYF. The chain uses TRBV14 and TRBJ1-3; D is unclear. Germline lookup yields CDR1 SGHDN and CDR2 FVKESK. Trimming removed 6 bases at V and 3 bases at J, with 12 bases between. This CDR3 region has 14 residues. The full variable domain, with the rest looked up from reference TRBV14 and TRBJ1-3, is EAGVTQFPSHSVIEKGQTVTLRCDPISGHDNLYWYRRVMGKEIKFLLHFVKESKQDESGMPNNRFLAERTGGTYSTLKVQPAELEDSGVYFCASRYSGGGNTIYFGEGSWLTVV.

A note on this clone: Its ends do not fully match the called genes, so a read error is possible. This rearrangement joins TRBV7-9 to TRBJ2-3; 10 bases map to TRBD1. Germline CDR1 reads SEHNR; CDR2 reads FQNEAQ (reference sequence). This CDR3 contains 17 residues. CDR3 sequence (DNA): TGTTCCAGCAGCTTAGGTTTTGGACAGGGGGGAACAGATACGCAGTATTTT. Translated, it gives CSSSLGFGQGGTDTQYF.

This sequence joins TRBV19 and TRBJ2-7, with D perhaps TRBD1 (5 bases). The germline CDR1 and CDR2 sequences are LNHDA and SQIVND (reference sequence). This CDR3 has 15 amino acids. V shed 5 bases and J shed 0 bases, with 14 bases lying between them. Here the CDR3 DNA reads TGTGCCAGTAGTCCCTGGGCCGACAGCTCCTACGAGCAGTACTTC. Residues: CASSPWADSSYEQYF. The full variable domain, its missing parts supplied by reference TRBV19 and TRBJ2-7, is DGGITQSPKYLFRKEGQNVTLSCEQNLNHDAMYWYRQDPGQGLRLIYYSQIVNDFQKGDIAEGYSVSREKKESFPLTVTSAQKNPTAFYLCASSPWADSSYEQYFGPGTRLTVT.

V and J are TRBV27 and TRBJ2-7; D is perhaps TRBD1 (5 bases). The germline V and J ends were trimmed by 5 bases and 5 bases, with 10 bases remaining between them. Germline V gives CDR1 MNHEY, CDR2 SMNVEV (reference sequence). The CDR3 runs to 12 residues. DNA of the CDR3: TGTGCCAGCAGTGTTCAGGGTAACGAGCAGTACTTC. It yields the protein CASSVQGNEQYF.

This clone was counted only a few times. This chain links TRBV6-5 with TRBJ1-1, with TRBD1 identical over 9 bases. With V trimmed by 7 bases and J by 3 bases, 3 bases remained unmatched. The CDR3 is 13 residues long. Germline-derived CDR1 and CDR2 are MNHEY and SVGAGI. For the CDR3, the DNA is TGTGCCAGCATCCGGACAGGGGACACTGAAGCTTTCTTT. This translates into CASIRTGDTEAFF.

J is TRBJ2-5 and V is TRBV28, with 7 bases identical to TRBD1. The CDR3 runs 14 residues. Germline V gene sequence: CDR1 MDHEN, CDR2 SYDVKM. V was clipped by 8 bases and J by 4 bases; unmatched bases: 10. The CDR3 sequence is CASVEDRVGETQYF. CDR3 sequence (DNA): TGTGCCAGCGTTGAAGACAGGGTGGGAGAGACCCAGTACTTC. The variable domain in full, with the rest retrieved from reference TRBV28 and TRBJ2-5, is DVKVTQSSRYLVKRTGEKVFLECVQDMDHENMFWYRQDPGLGLRLIYFSYDVKMKEKGDIPEGYSVSREKKERFSLILESASTNQTSMYLCASVEDRVGETQYFGPGTRLLVL.

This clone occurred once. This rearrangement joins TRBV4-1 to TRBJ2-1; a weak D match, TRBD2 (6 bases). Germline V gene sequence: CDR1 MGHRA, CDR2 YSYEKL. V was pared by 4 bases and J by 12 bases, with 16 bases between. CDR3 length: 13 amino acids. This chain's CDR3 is CASSLSAGPAQFF. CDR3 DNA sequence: TGCGCCAGCAGCCTTTCAGCGGGCCCAGCGCAGTTCTTC.

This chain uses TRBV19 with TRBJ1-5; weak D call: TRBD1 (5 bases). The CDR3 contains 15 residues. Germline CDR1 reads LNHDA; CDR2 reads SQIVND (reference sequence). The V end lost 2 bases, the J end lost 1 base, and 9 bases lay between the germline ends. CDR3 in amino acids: CASSISDSSNQPQHF. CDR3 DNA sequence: TGTGCCAGTAGTATAAGTGACAGCAGCAATCAGCCCCAGCATTTT.

The CDR3, as DNA: TGTGCCTGGAGTGTACAGGGAGGGGAGCCCCAGCATTTT. It codes for CAWSVQGGEPQHF. The chain couples TRBV30 to TRBJ1-5, with a tentative D call TRBD1 (6 bases). Germline V gives CDR1 GTSNPN, CDR2 SVGIG (reference sequence). The length of the CDR3 is 13 residues. V lost 0 bases to trimming and J lost 8 bases, with 11 bases between them.